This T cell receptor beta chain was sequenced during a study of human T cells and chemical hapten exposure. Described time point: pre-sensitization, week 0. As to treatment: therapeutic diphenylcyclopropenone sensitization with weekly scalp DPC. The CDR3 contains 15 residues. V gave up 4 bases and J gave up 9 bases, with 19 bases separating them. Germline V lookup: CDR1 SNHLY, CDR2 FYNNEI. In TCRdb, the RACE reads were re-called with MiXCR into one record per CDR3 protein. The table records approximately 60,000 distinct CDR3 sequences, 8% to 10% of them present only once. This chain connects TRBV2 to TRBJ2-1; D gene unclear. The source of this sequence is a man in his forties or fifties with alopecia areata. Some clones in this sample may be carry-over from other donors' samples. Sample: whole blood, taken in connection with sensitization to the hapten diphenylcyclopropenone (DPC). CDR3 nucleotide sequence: TGTGCCAGCAGTGGCCGGGCCCATAGGGATGGTGAGCAGTTCTTC. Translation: CASSGRAHRDGEQFF.